This TCR beta chain appears in the sequencing data of a study of shared clonotypes between healthy human individuals. Whole-study context: CD8 memory received one plate per donor, CD8 naive two, CD4 memory three and CD4 naive three. Study-wide results and limits: Sequencing depth was expected to affect clonotype sharing among donors. Non-shared clonotypes had lower generation probabilities than those shared by all four donors.

Trimming at V came to 3 bases and at J to 3 bases, leaving 4 bases not matched to a gene. The germline gives CDR1 SGHNT, CDR2 YYREEE (reference sequence). This CDR3 comprises 14 residues. This clone was seen just once. Its antigen is unknown. The repertoire was sequenced with immunoSEQ multiplex PCR; TCRdb's copy has only in-frame clones and lacks some. The sample carries under 2.5 million clones, 92% recorded once. The origin of this receptor is a man aged 18 to 35 in good health. Some clones in this sample may be carry-over from other donors' samples. The sequenced sample was naive CD4+ T cells from PBMCs. The subset here: CD45RA+ positively selected. V usage is TRBV5-4 and J usage is TRBJ2-7, with 9 bases matching TRBD2. The CDR3 protein is CASSSPTSGYEQYF. DNA of the CDR3: TGTGCCAGCAGCTCCCCGACTAGCGGCTACGAGCAGTACTTC.